Below, one T cell receptor (beta chain) is given with its context. Its cognate antigen is unknown. Template switching by 5'RACE with UMIs generated the TCR beta cDNA. No DNA is given; TCRdb re-called the 5' RACE reads and lists each CDR3 protein once. The specimen's table records over 150,000 distinct CDR3 sequences. The data belong to a study of T cells expressing NK-cell markers. Looking at the study overall: The authors derived TCR beta repertoires from sorted CD3+CD56+NKG2C+, CD3+CD56+NKG2C- and CD3+CD56-NKG2C+ T cells.

The germline CDR1 and CDR2 sequences are SGHRS and YFSETQ. The CDR3 has 15 amino acids. Overall study findings and caveats: Dominance of the CD3+CD56-NKG2C+ fraction by these clonotypes also held in several donors. The study found dominant NKG2C+ clonotypes at about 1.0-7.5% of CD8+ T cells in about six donors.

The sequence came from a man aged 18 to 69 in good health. Sequenced input: blood T cells: a sorted CD56 or NKG2C T cell subset, CD4+ or CD8+ T cells, or bulk PBMC T cells (not recorded which). The chain joins TRBV5-1 to TRBJ1-1. The CDR3 is CASSYADPMNTEAFF.